This T cell receptor (beta chain) derives from a study of cytomegalovirus exposure and HLA in healthy donors. Study at large: A subsequent analysis reported that the 100 to 150 validation repertoires were produced on the same platform that had also been used for the approximately 700 first-cohort repertoires. Study-level results: Most TCR sequences showed up rarely, but some public TCRs showed up in many donors.

This CDR3 contains 14 residues. V was clipped by 3 bases and J by 1 base; unmatched bases: 2. Germline CDR1 and CDR2: SGHTA and FQGNSA. About this clone: Antigen specificity is unknown.

Here immunoSEQ multiplex PCR was the method, and the copy in TCRdb shows in-frame clones only, minus some. This repertoire shows approximately 150,000 clones, around nine tenths found once; its top ten account for 2% to 3%. Material: PBMCs. The TCR was taken from a man between 18 and 29 years old in good health and CMV-seropositive. This chain joins TRBV7-2 and TRBJ1-1; TRBD1 matches 7 bases. CDR3 protein: CASSLNRGNTEAFF. Here the CDR3 DNA reads TGTGCCAGCAGCTTGAACAGGGGGAACACTGAAGCTTTCTTT.